The table lists the clone carrying this T cell receptor beta chain with many counts. These data come from a study of T cells in Graves' hyperthyroidism and ophthalmopathy. RNA transcripts gave rise to amplified TCR beta CDR3 regions. First-round RT-PCR with HTBI primers amplified the TCR CDR3 region. Using its own MiXCR run on the multiplex PCR reads, TCRdb lists one record per CDR3 protein. This table has about 690,000 distinct CDR3 sequences, about 18% appearing once. Germline loops: CDR1 GTSNPN, CDR2 SVGIG (reference sequence). This CDR3 comprises 14 residues. The J segment lost 1 base and the V segment lost 4 bases, leaving 5 bases of the junction unmatched.

The sample was blood. The chain employs TRBV30 and TRBJ2-5; 8 bases are a match to TRBD1. This TCR came from a man in his fifties with Graves' hyperthyroidism. The CDR3 protein is CAWTVGTGQETQYF. CDR3 sequence (DNA): TGTGCCTGGACCGTCGGGACAGGCCAAGAGACCCAGTACTTC.